These T cell receptor beta chains were read from a single sample in a study of blood T cell repertoires in COVID-19. Profiled with immunoSEQ multiplex PCR; TCRdb holds only in-frame clones, not every one. There are about 400,000 clones in the sample; 75% to 90% occur only once, and under 8.5% lies in the top ten. The sample consisted of peripheral blood. Every receptor here comes from a woman aged 55-75 years with COVID-19, enrolled during active disease. Each CDR3 is given without its conserved first and last residue. The order of the fields is J gene, V gene, CDR3 protein.

J: TRBJ2-5
V: TRBV7-2
CDR3: ASSLIAGGRETQY

J: TRBJ1-1
V: TRBV5-1
CDR3: ASSLADRVRSTEAF

J: TRBJ1-6
V: TRBV13
CDR3: ASSLGFRAGYMSPLH

J: TRBJ2-7
V: TRBV9
CDR3: ASSPGRGMSSYEQY

J: TRBJ2-5
V: TRBV19
CDR3: ASRSSQGGETQY

J: TRBJ1-4
V: TRBV30
CDR3: AWAGRAGEKLF

J: TRBJ1-3
V: TRBV30
CDR3: AWSVSFNSGNTIY

J: TRBJ1-1
V: TRBV6-5
CDR3: ASSYSGTGVRTEAF

J: TRBJ1-4
V: TRBV30
CDR3: AWLPGVVATNEKLF

J: TRBJ1-1
V: TRBV9
CDR3: ASGRGLNTEAF

J: TRBJ2-7
V: TRBV29-1
CDR3: SGRQGAVYEQY

J: TRBJ2-2
V: TRBV9
CDR3: ASSVVQGSTGELF

J: TRBJ2-7
V: TRBV10-3
CDR3: AISESRVGSRSSYEQY

J: TRBJ1-2
V: TRBV18
CDR3: ASSPEFVRTVGYT

J: TRBJ1-2
V: TRBV18
CDR3: ASSQLGQGWYGYT

J: TRBJ1-2
V: TRBV9
CDR3: ASTSESSGTIYGYT

J: TRBJ1-2
V: TRBV7-9
CDR3: ASSSTGEGYT

J: TRBJ1-2
V: TRBV6-1
CDR3: ASSETTANYGYT

J: TRBJ2-1
V: TRBV24-1
CDR3: ATEGQPGGQF

J: TRBJ1-2
V: TRBV2
CDR3: ASSESRGEGGYT

J: TRBJ2-7
V: TRBV18
CDR3: ASSPNTPPTYEQY

J: TRBJ2-1
V: TRBV19
CDR3: ASSRTSDYNEQF

J: TRBJ2-2
V: TRBV4-2
CDR3: ASSYGGAGAGELF

J: TRBJ1-1
V: TRBV7-2
CDR3: ASSFPRRASRNTEAF

J: TRBJ1-2
V: TRBV19
CDR3: ASSPQTGWDGYT

J: TRBJ1-1
V: TRBV2
CDR3: ASSERGGNTEAF

J: TRBJ2-1
V: TRBV5-4
CDR3: ASSLAGGAYNEQF

J: TRBJ2-1
V: TRBV5-1
CDR3: ASSSGLAGRNEQF

J: TRBJ2-2
V: TRBV5-6
CDR3: ASSSIRGLETGELF

J: TRBJ2-7
V: TRBV6-5
CDR3: ASSYSRGSPYEQY